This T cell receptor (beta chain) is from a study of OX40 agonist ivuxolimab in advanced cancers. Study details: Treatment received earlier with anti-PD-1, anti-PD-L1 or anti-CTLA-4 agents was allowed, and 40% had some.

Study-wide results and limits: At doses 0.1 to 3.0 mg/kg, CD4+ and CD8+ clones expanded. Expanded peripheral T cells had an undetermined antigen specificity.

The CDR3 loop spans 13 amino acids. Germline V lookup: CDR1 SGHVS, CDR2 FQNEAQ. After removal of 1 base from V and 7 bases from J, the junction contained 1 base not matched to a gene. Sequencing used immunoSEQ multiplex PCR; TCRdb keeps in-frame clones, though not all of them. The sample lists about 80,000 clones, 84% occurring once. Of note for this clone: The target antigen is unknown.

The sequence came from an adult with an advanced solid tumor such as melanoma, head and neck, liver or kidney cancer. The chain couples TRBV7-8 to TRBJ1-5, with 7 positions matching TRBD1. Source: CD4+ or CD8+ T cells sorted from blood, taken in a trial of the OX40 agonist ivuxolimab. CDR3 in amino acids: CASSLGGGQPQHF. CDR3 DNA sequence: TGTGCCAGCAGCTTAGGAGGGGGCCAGCCCCAGCATTTT.